The 22 T cell receptor beta chains reported below all come from one sample, sequenced in a study of blood T cells in healthy people across ages. The second PCR ran about 7 to 12 cycles with a sample-barcoded 5' primer and J-beta primers. From the 5' RACE reads, TCRdb called clonotypes with MiXCR, one entry per CDR3 protein. This sample has approximately 1.5 million distinct CDR3 sequences, with 40% to 45% found just once. The sequencing input was blood. Receptor source: a woman between 18 and 29 years old in good health.

This clonotype occurred once. The rearrangement links TRBV7-9 to TRBJ2-3; 8 nucleotides align to TRBD2. Germline trimming cut 4 bases from V and 5 bases from J; bases unmatched to any gene: 14. Germline CDR1 reads SEHNR; CDR2 reads FQNEAQ (reference sequence). This CDR3 has 17 residues. The CDR3 reads CASSSTLISGRLDTQYF. DNA for the CDR3: TGTGCCAGCAGCTCAACCCTTATAAGCGGGAGATTAGATACGCAGTATTTT.

This clonotype was picked up a small number of times. The V call is TRBV5-1, the J call TRBJ2-3; a possible D gene is TRBD2 (5 bases). Germline CDR1 SGHRS, CDR2 YFSETQ. V was shortened by 3 bases and J by 2 bases, with 16 bases between the two germline ends. The CDR3 contains 16 residues. The DNA of the CDR3 is TGCGCCAGCAGCTCCGACTACGAATTACTCACAGATACGCAGTATTTT. It yields the protein CASSSDYELLTDTQYF.

As concerns this clonotype: This may be a read error: a much more frequent sequence differs by one nucleotide. J is TRBJ2-3 and V is TRBV29-1; D is perhaps TRBD2 (6 bases). The CDR3 has 13 residues. Germline values: CDR1 SQVTM, CDR2 ANQGSEA. CDR3 DNA: TGCAGCGTCGCTAGCGTACACACAGGTACGCAGTATTTT. Amino acids: CSVASVHTGTQYF.

This clonotype was picked up a small number of times. This chain links TRBV29-1 with TRBJ1-2; weak D call: TRBD1 (6 bases). This CDR3 contains 12 residues. CDR1 is SQVTM and CDR2 is ANQGSEA in the germline V gene. Trimming left V 7 bases short and J 2 bases short, with 11 bases between. The CDR3 DNA reads TGCAGCGCTGAGGACAGAAACTATGGCTACACCTTC. Its protein product is CSAEDRNYGYTF.

This clonotype was seen at least ten times. The chain links TRBV10-3 to TRBJ2-5; TRBD1 matches 7 bases. The tail of the sequence fits TRBJ2-7 better, so the J call may be wrong. The germline V gene has CDR1 ENHRY and CDR2 SYGVKD. This CDR3 is 15 amino acids long. Written as DNA, the CDR3 is TGTGCCATCAGTGAGTCCTCCGGGACAGTGAACGAGCAGTACTTC. Translating gives CAISESSGTVNEQYF.

This chain uses TRBV7-9 with TRBJ2-1; tentative D call: TRBD2 (6 bases). The DNA matches TRBJ2-7 better at its end, which makes the J call doubtful. The germline gives CDR1 SEHNR, CDR2 FQNEAQ (reference sequence). This CDR3 is 16 amino acids long. The CDR3 bases are TGTGCCAGCAGGTCAGGCGGGGCCCTTTCCTACAATGAGCAGTACTTC. This gives the protein CASRSGGALSYNEQYF.

This clonotype came up a few times. The rearrangement uses TRBV3-1 and TRBJ1-1, with 10 bases identical to TRBD1. The CDR3 totals 18 residues. Losses at the gene ends were 3 bases for V and 0 bases for J; bases not matched to a gene: 10. Germline V gene data show CDR1 as LGHDT and CDR2 as YNNKEL (reference sequence). Written as DNA, the CDR3 is TGTGCCAGCAGCCAGGACAGGGGGGCAAAAAACATGAACACTGAAGCTTTCTTT. Translated, it gives CASSQDRGAKNMNTEAFF. Full variable domain (remainder filled in from reference TRBV3-1 and TRBJ1-1): DTAVSQTPKYLVTQMGNDKSIKCEQNLGHDTMYWYKQDSKKFLKIMFSYNNKELIINETVPNRFSPKSPDKAHLNLHINSLELGDSAVYFCASSQDRGAKNMNTEAFFGQGTRLTVV.

This chain uses TRBV12-3 or TRBV12-4 with TRBJ2-4, with 8 bases that match TRBD1. V shed 6 bases, J shed 1 base, and the junction held 2 bases outside the gene matches. This CDR3 has 14 amino acids. The CDR3 spells CASRRQGAKNIQYF. In DNA form, the CDR3 reads TGTGCCAGCAGGCGACAGGGGGCCAAAAACATTCAGTACTTC.

This clonotype was detected a few times. The rearrangement joins TRBV20-1 to TRBJ1-5; maybe TRBD1 (5 bases). The V gene's germline CDR1 is DFQATT and CDR2 SNEGSKA (reference sequence). CDR3 length equals 13 residues. The V and J ends lost 5 bases and 3 bases respectively, with 11 bases between them. Here the CDR3 DNA reads TGCAGTGCTGCGCGGGACGTCAATCAGCCCCAGCATTTT. This translates into CSAARDVNQPQHF.

This chain uses TRBV7-2 with TRBJ2-4; TRBD1 is a possible D gene (5 bases). The V end was cut by 5 bases, the J end by 0 bases, with 14 bases between. CDR1 and CDR2 from the germline V gene are SGHTA and FQGNSA. This CDR3 spans 16 amino acids. In DNA form, the CDR3 reads TGTGCCAGCAGCCCCCAGGGCCAAATAGCCAAAAACATTCAGTACTTC. Residues: CASSPQGQIAKNIQYF.

The chain uses TRBV28 and TRBJ2-3; D is perhaps TRBD1 or TRBD2 (5 bases each). Looked up from germline, CDR1 is MDHEN and CDR2 is SYDVKM. The CDR3 has 15 amino acids. Trimming took 6 bases from V and 6 from J, leaving 19 bases between them. The CDR3 reads CASSLGRSTVDTQYF. CDR3 nucleotide sequence: TGTGCCAGCAGCCTGGGACGGAGCACCGTGGATACGCAGTATTTT.

As for this clonotype: The junction departs from the called germline gene at one end, perhaps through a read error. V and J are TRBV4-1 and TRBJ2-3; D call uncertain. CDR1 is MGHRA, CDR2 YSYEKL, per germline. This CDR3 has 14 amino acids. CDR3 loop: CASSQRPTQDTRYF. In DNA form, the CDR3 reads TGCGCCAGCAGCCAACGACCCACCCAAGATACGCGGTATTTT.

This clonotype was observed a handful of times. The J gene is TRBJ2-7, the V gene TRBV10-3, with D perhaps matching TRBD2 (7 bases). Trimming removed 1 base at V and 0 bases at J, with 13 bases between. CDR1 and CDR2 (germline): ENHRY, SYGVKD. The CDR3 consists of 16 residues. CDR3 bases: TGTGCCATCAGTGAGTGGGGGGGGCCTCGCTCCTACGAGCAGTACTTC. This sequence encodes CAISEWGGPRSYEQYF.

There are a few counts of this clonotype. V is TRBV27 and J is TRBJ1-1, with no clear D. CDR3 length equals 14 residues. Germline-derived CDR1 and CDR2 are MNHEY and SMNVEV (reference sequence). The V end was cut by 6 bases, the J end by 0 bases, with 11 bases between. The CDR3 protein is CASSQRSVNTEAFF. CDR3 coding DNA: TGTGCCAGCAGCCAGAGGTCAGTGAACACTGAAGCTTTCTTT.

The chain recombines TRBV27 with TRBJ1-6; TRBD1 aligns across 9 bases. The germline V gene has CDR1 MNHEY and CDR2 SMNVEV (reference sequence). V lost 7 bases to trimming and J lost 11 bases; unmatched junction nucleotides: 6. The CDR3 sequence is 13 residues long. In DNA form, the CDR3 reads TGTGCCAGCACCGGGACAGGGAACCCACCCCTCCACTTT. It is translated as CASTGTGNPPLHF.

The genes are TRBV24-1 and TRBJ2-1; 11 nucleotides match TRBD2. Germline CDR1 reads KGHDR; CDR2 reads SFDVKD. CDR3 length equals 15 residues. V lost 6 bases and J lost 6; bases outside the gene matches: 6. In nucleotides, the CDR3 is TGTGCCACCAGTTCCACTAGCGGGGGCCCCAATGAGCAGTTCTTC. Translated, it gives CATSSTSGGPNEQFF.

This clonotype was seen ten or more times. The chain combines TRBV6-5 with TRBJ2-5; D might be TRBD1 or TRBD2, each matching 7 bases. This CDR3 is 14 amino acids long. In germline, CDR1 is MNHEY, CDR2 SVGAGI. Trimming removed 2 bases from V and 5 bases from J, with 12 bases in between. The CDR3 loop reads CASSYRQGGETQYF. The CDR3 region has the DNA TGTGCCAGCAGTTACAGACAGGGAGGGGAGACCCAGTACTTC.

The rearrangement joins TRBV6-5 to TRBJ2-4; D is unclear. The germline V gene encodes CDR1 MNHEY and CDR2 SVGAGI. V lost 5 bases, J lost 1 base, and 9 bases lay in between. The CDR3 has 14 residues. CDR3 region: CASSRIGAKNIQYF. In DNA, the CDR3 is TGTGCCAGCAGTCGGATCGGGGCCAAAAACATTCAGTACTTC.

V gene TRBV9 combines with J gene TRBJ1-2; 7 bases are shared with TRBD1. J was trimmed by 0 bases and V by 3 bases; bases with no gene match: 5. The CDR3 is 15 amino acids. The germline CDR1 and CDR2 sequences are SGDLS and YYNGEE. For the CDR3, the DNA is TGTGCCAGCAGCGCCAGCAGGGGGGCTAACTATGGCTACACCTTC. Amino acid sequence: CASSASRGANYGYTF.

In its sample, this clonotype was seen a few times. This sequence joins TRBV25-1 and TRBJ2-1; 11 nucleotides line up with TRBD1. CDR3 length: 16 amino acids. Germline loops: CDR1 MGHDK, CDR2 SYGVNS. V lost 3 bases and J lost 8; bases outside the gene matches: 9. The CDR3 DNA reads TGTGCCAGCAGTGAGCCGGGACAGGGGGTTTTTGATGAGCAGTTCTTC. It is translated as CASSEPGQGVFDEQFF.

The chain links TRBV29-1 to TRBJ2-1; 8 bases map to TRBD2. The CDR3 contains 15 residues. J gave up 7 bases and V 5 bases, and 13 bases lay outside the gene matches. Per germline, CDR1 SQVTM and CDR2 ANQGSEA. CDR3 sequence (DNA): TGCAGCGTTCCCAAAAGCGGGAGTGCCCCAAATGAGCAGTTCTTC. The encoded protein is CSVPKSGSAPNEQFF.

The chain couples TRBV24-1 to TRBJ1-4, with D tentatively TRBD1 (5 bases). CDR3 size: 15 residues. Germline lookup yields CDR1 KGHDR and CDR2 SFDVKD. Deletions cut 3 bases from V and 7 bases from J, with 14 bases between. The CDR3 DNA reads as TGTGCCACCAGTGATGCGACAGTCCCTGGTGAAAAACTGTTTTTT. Translation: CATSDATVPGEKLFF.